The entry below gives a single T cell receptor (beta chain) sequence along with its context. The data derive from a study of blood T cell repertoires in COVID-19. At the level of the study: The United States, Italy and Spain provided the acute and convalescent COVID-19 samples. T cells, B-cell-depleted T cells, or PBMCs supplied cDNA or gDNA.

Original methodology: Estimates of nucleated cell counts were drawn from the amplification of reference gene primers. Clones were read by immunoSEQ multiplex PCR, and TCRdb kept only the in-frame ones, dropping some. V, J and clone size are those of that table, while D and trimming were read from the DNA. The table records over 200,000 clones, 85% to 90% of them present only once. Seattle researchers signed up patients amid active infection and tracked them longitudinally. The CDR3 covers 13 residues. This clonotype was sampled from a man between 45 and 60 years old with COVID-19, enrolled during active disease. The rearrangement joins TRBV21-1 to TRBJ2-1; TRBD2, the D gene given by the table, was not confirmed from the DNA. TRBV21-1 is reported as a pseudogene. Specimen: peripheral blood. CDR3 in amino acids: CASRKFETSIQFF. Here the CDR3 DNA reads TGTGCCAGCAGAAAATTTGAGACTAGTATACAGTTCTTC.